This T cell receptor beta chain emerged from a study of T cell repertoires in cytomegalovirus infection. General study results and limits: Cumulative public TCR beta family frequency identified CMV carriers with the relevant HLA.

TCRdb reprocessed the reads with MiXCR, giving one entry per CDR3 protein. The table has around 530,000 distinct CDR3 sequences, about a quarter seen once. With respect to this clonotype: Its antigen is not known.

The V gene lost 5 bases and the J gene lost 5 bases, with 22 bases spanning the gap. Per germline, CDR1 GTSNPN and CDR2 SVGIG (reference sequence). The CDR3 loop spans 16 amino acids. What was sequenced was PBMCs. The chain recombines TRBV30 with TRBJ2-1, with D perhaps matching TRBD1 (5 bases). The source of this sequence is a human donor in good health (CMV status not recorded). Some clones in this sample may be carry-over from other donors' samples. CDR3 amino acids: CAWGITPGIGDNEQFF. The CDR3 nucleotides read TGTGCCTGGGGAATAACCCCTGGGATAGGGGACAATGAGCAGTTCTTC.